The text below deals with one TCR beta chain. The record originates from a study of Ad26.COV2.S vaccination and SARS-CoV-2 variants. Trimming cost V 1 base and J 2 bases, with 8 bases left between them. In germline, CDR1 is MNHEY, CDR2 SMNVEV (reference sequence). This CDR3 is 14 amino acids long. Treatment reported: some 19 received Ad26.COV2.S at low or high dose, single or two shots; roughly 5 received placebo; per-sample allocation not given. The samples were gathered on day 63 after the first injection of vaccine or placebo. Profiling relied on immunoSEQ multiplex PCR, and the TCRdb table lists in-frame clones only, not all of them. The sample consists of roughly 320,000 clones, more than 75% of them appearing once.

The material was peripheral blood, obtained in a trial of Ad26.COV2.S vaccine versus placebo. This TCR was sampled from a person between 18 and 59 years old who received the Ad26.COV2.S COVID-19 vaccine or a placebo. V and J are TRBV27 and TRBJ1-2; D not resolved. The CDR3 sequence is CASSLWAGNYGYTF. The CDR3 nucleotides are TGTGCCAGCAGTTTATGGGCCGGGAACTATGGCTACACCTTC.